Following are 12 T cell receptor beta chains from one sample sequenced in a study of OX40 agonist ivuxolimab in advanced cancers. Clones were sequenced by immunoSEQ multiplex PCR, and TCRdb holds only the in-frame ones, with some missing. The sample records roughly 58,000 clones, over 85% being singletons. Here the sequenced sample was CD4+ or CD8+ T cells sorted from blood, taken in a trial of the OX40 agonist ivuxolimab. The receptors originated from an adult with an advanced solid tumor such as melanoma, head and neck, liver or kidney cancer.

The table lists this clone with a count of one. CDR3 loop: CASSPPTSYNEQFF. The CDR3 coding sequence is TGTGCCAGCTCACCACCGACTTCTTACAATGAGCAGTTCTTC. V gene TRBV18 combines with J gene TRBJ2-1; no clear D. CDR3 length equals 14 residues. Germline assignment: CDR1 KGHSH and CDR2 LQKENI. The V end was cut by 0 bases, the J end by 4 bases, with 7 bases between. Full variable domain (rest looked up from reference TRBV18 and TRBJ2-1): NAGVMQNPRHLVRRRGQEARLRCSPMKGHSHVYWYRQLPEEGLKFMVYLQKENIIDESGMPKERFSAEFPKEGPSILRIQQVVRGDSAAYFCASSPPTSYNEQFFGPGTRLTVL.

The gene calls are TRBV15 and TRBJ2-2; D gene ambiguous. Germline CDR1 is LNHNV and CDR2 is YYDKDF (reference sequence). Trimming took 1 base from V and 0 from J, leaving 12 bases between them. The CDR3 is 17 residues long. In DNA form, the CDR3 reads TGTGCCACCAGCAGAGGGGCGGTGCGGACGAACACCGGGGAGCTGTTTTTT. This translates into CATSRGAVRTNTGELFF.

The chain recombines TRBV6-6 with TRBJ2-7, with D unresolved. This CDR3 has 14 amino acids. In germline, CDR1 is MNHNY, CDR2 SVGAGI (reference sequence). The V end lost 6 bases, the J end lost 3 bases, and 15 bases lay between the germline ends. CDR3: CASSTSGLIYEQYF. The CDR3 coding sequence is TGTGCCAGCAGCACGTCAGGTCTTATCTACGAGCAGTACTTC.

DNA of the CDR3: TGTGCCAGCAGCCCCCGGGGACAGACCAGACAAGAGACCCAGTACTTC. It translates to CASSPRGQTRQETQYF. The rearrangement uses TRBV5-4 and TRBJ2-5; 7 nucleotides line up with TRBD1. Germline lookup yields CDR1 SGHNT and CDR2 YYREEE (reference sequence). CDR3 length: 16 amino acids. Trimming took 4 bases from V and 2 from J; bases not matched to a gene: 11. The entire variable domain, with the rest obtained from reference TRBV5-4 and TRBJ2-5, is as follows: ETGVTQSPTHLIKTRGQQVTLRCSSQSGHNTVSWYQQALGQGPQFIFQYYREEENGRGNFPPRFSGLQFPNYSSELNVNALELDDSALYLCASSPRGQTRQETQYFGPGTRLLVL.

This chain uses TRBV28 with TRBJ2-5; 8 bases map to TRBD1. TRBJ2-7 matches the DNA end more closely, so the J call is doubtful. The CDR3 sequence is 15 residues long. Germline V gives CDR1 MDHEN, CDR2 SYDVKM. In nucleotides, the CDR3 is TGTGCCAGCCGTCCACTTTCGGACAGGGACTACGAGCAGTACTTC. Translating it yields CASRPLSDRDYEQYF.

This clone came up once. The CDR3 spells CASSPGTAGTQSTDTQYF. The DNA for the CDR3 is TGTGCCAGCAGTCCCGGGACAGCCGGGACTCAGAGCACAGATACGCAGTATTTT. The rearrangement joins TRBV27 to TRBJ2-3; D may be TRBD1 (7 bases). Germline-derived CDR1 and CDR2 are MNHEY and SMNVEV (reference sequence). With 5 bases removed from V and 0 bases from J, the gap between germline ends came to 21 bases. This CDR3 has 18 residues.

The chain couples TRBV28 to TRBJ1-1; D is unclear. V was clipped by 5 bases and J by 1 base, with 5 bases between them. The CDR3 contains 12 residues. The germline gives CDR1 MDHEN, CDR2 SYDVKM. This chain's CDR3 is CASSGGNTEAFF. Written as DNA, the CDR3 is TGTGCCAGCAGTGGAGGGAACACTGAAGCTTTCTTT.

The CDR3 DNA reads TGTGCCAGCAGTTCCAGCGGGAGGGCCTTAGATACGCAGTATTTT. It yields the protein CASSSSGRALDTQYF. This chain connects TRBV7-8 to TRBJ2-3; 10 bases line up with TRBD2. Per germline, CDR1 SGHVS and CDR2 FQNEAQ. J was trimmed by 5 bases and V by 6 bases; bases with no gene match: 8. This CDR3 is built from 15 residues.

The CDR3 sequence is CASSLGPRGSYEQYF. CDR3 DNA sequence: TGTGCCAGCAGCTTAGGCCCACGGGGGAGCTACGAGCAGTACTTC. The chain uses TRBV7-2 and TRBJ2-7; weak D call: TRBD2 (6 bases). The CDR3 is 15 residues long. The ends were cut back, 1 base at V and 3 bases at J, with 13 bases in the middle. The germline gives CDR1 SGHTA, CDR2 FQGNSA.

The chain carries TRBV25-1 and TRBJ2-7; D possibly corresponds to TRBD2 (5 bases). V lost 3 bases and J lost 4, with 19 bases in between. Germline V lookup: CDR1 MGHDK, CDR2 SYGVNS. The CDR3 spans 16 residues. As DNA, the CDR3 is TGTGCCAGCAGTGAGCTAGGAGGAGATAACCAATACGAGCAGTACTTC. It is translated as CASSELGGDNQYEQYF.

This chain links TRBV7-3 with TRBJ2-1; 7 nucleotides align to TRBD1. V dropped 3 bases and J dropped 8; count of bases not matched to a gene: 7. Germline V lookup: CDR1 SGHTA, CDR2 FQGTGA. The CDR3 covers 14 residues. This chain's CDR3 is CASSFEGARDEQFF. The CDR3 region has the DNA TGTGCCAGCAGCTTCGAGGGGGCGAGGGATGAGCAGTTCTTC.

V and J are TRBV29-1 and TRBJ2-3; 14 bases fit TRBD2. Germline-derived CDR1 and CDR2 are SQVTM and ANQGSEA. J gave up 3 bases and V 7 bases, and 6 bases lay outside the gene matches. This CDR3 region has 15 residues. The CDR3 nucleotides read TGCAGCGCATGGGGACTAGCGGGAGAGACAGATACGCAGTATTTT. It translates to CSAWGLAGETDTQYF.